The 8 T cell receptor beta chains below all came from one sample that was sequenced in a study of blood T cell repertoires in COVID-19. Sequencing was performed with immunoSEQ multiplex PCR; in TCRdb, only in-frame clones are kept and a portion is missing. Altogether around 120,000 clones are present, 90% being singletons, with the ten largest covering less than 2%. Sequenced: peripheral blood. These receptors originate from a human donor with active COVID-19. The donor label of this sample is uncertain.

The chain uses TRBV9 and TRBJ2-1; 13 bases are a match to TRBD2. Germline lookup yields CDR1 SGDLS and CDR2 YYNGEE. The CDR3 covers 15 residues. V lost 4 bases and J lost 7; bases outside the gene matches: 5. CDR3 DNA sequence: TGTGCCAGCAGCCCAGGGACTAGCGGGGTTAATGAGCAGTTCTTC. Its translation: CASSPGTSGVNEQFF.

V is TRBV9 and J is TRBJ2-7; 12 bases are shared with TRBD2. V trimming: 0 bases; J trimming: 0 bases; junction bases outside the gene matches: 4. CDR1 and CDR2 (germline): SGDLS, YYNGEE. The CDR3 is made up of 17 amino acids. The CDR3 coding sequence is TGTGCCAGCAGCGTAGTTGGACTAGCGGGGAGCTCCTACGAGCAGTACTTC. Its protein is CASSVVGLAGSSYEQYF.

The chain carries TRBV5-6 and TRBJ2-1; 11 bases map to TRBD2. Trimming took 4 bases from V and 6 from J; bases not matched to a gene: 12. This CDR3 is 17 amino acids long. From germline, CDR1 is SGHDT and CDR2 YYEEEE. The CDR3: CASSAMLAGGRANEQFF. The CDR3 nucleotides read TGTGCCAGCAGCGCGATGCTAGCGGGGGGTAGGGCCAATGAGCAGTTCTTC.

The genes are TRBV15 and TRBJ1-2; 8 bases map to TRBD1. This CDR3 has 14 amino acids. Trimming took 1 base from V and 8 from J; bases not matched to a gene: 6. CDR1 LNHNV and CDR2 YYDKDF come from the germline V gene (reference sequence). The CDR3 DNA follows: TGTGCCACCAGCAGAGTTGACAGGGGCCACGGCTACACCTTC. Encoded protein: CATSRVDRGHGYTF.

This clone was seen just once. The chain uses TRBV6-2 or TRBV6-3 and TRBJ2-7; D possibly corresponds to TRBD1 (5 bases). The CDR3 totals 15 residues. From germline, CDR1 is MNHEY and CDR2 SVGEGT. V was clipped by 5 bases and J by 2 bases, with 16 bases between them. The CDR3 here is CASSRPARAAYEQYF. CDR3 nucleotide sequence: TGTGCCAGCAGTAGGCCAGCCAGGGCCGCCTACGAGCAGTACTTC.

The V and J genes are TRBV4-3 and TRBJ1-6; D ambiguous. This CDR3 has 14 amino acids. The V gene's germline CDR1 is LGHNA and CDR2 YSLEER. Between the trimmed V and J ends, which lost 0 bases and 8 bases, there was a span of 8 bases. CDR3 nucleotides: TGCGCCAGCAGCCAAGATCAGCGGTATTCACCCCTCCACTTT. Translation gives CASSQDQRYSPLHF.

The CDR3 reads CASSVLNEQFF. DNA for the CDR3: TGTGCCAGCAGTGTTCTCAATGAGCAGTTCTTC. The gene calls are TRBV2 and TRBJ2-1; D gene ambiguous. The CDR3 is 11 residues long. V lost 4 bases to trimming and J lost 6 bases, with 4 bases between them. Germline-derived CDR1 and CDR2 are SNHLY and FYNNEI. Together with reference TRBV2 and TRBJ2-1, the CDR3 gives the full variable domain: EPEVTQTPSHQVTQMGQEVILRCVPISNHLYFYWYRQILGQKVEFLVSFYNNEISEKSEIFDDQFSVERPDGSNFTLKIRSTKLEDSAMYFCASSVLNEQFFGPGTRLTVL.

The J gene is TRBJ1-4, the V gene TRBV28; TRBD1 agrees at 8 bases. V lost 3 bases and J lost 7; bases outside the gene matches: 7. Germline CDR1 MDHEN, CDR2 SYDVKM. This CDR3 has 15 residues. CDR3 protein: CASSFLQGGSEKLFF. Here the CDR3 DNA reads TGTGCCAGCAGTTTTTTACAGGGGGGAAGTGAAAAACTGTTTTTT. Full variable domain (missing parts from reference TRBV28 and TRBJ1-4): DVKVTQSSRYLVKRTGEKVFLECVQDMDHENMFWYRQDPGLGLRLIYFSYDVKMKEKGDIPEGYSVSREKKERFSLILESASTNQTSMYLCASSFLQGGSEKLFFGSGTQLSVL.